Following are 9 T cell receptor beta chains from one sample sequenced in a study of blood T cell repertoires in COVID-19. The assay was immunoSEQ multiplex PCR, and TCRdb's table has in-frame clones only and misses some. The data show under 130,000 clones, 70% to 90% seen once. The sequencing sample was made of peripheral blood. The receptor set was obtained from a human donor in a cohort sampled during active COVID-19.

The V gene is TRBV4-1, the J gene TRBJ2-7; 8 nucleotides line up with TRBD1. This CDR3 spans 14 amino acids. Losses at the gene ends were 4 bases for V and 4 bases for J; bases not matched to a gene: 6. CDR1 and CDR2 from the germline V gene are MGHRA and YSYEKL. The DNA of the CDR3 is TGCGCCAGCAGCCCCGGGACAGGTATTTACGAGCAGTACTTC. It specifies CASSPGTGIYEQYF.

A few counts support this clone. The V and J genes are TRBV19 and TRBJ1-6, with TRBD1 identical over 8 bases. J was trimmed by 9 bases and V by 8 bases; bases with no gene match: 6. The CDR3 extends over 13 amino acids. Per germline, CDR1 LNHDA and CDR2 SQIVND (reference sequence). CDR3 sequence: CASRGQGGSPLHF. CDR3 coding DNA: TGTGCCAGTCGAGGACAGGGAGGTTCACCCCTCCACTTT.

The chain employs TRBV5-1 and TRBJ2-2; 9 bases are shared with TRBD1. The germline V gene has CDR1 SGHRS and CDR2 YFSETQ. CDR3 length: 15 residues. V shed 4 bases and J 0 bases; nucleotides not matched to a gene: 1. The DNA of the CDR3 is TGCGCCAGCAGCACAGGGGGCTCGAACACCGGGGAGCTGTTTTTT. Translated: CASSTGGSNTGELFF. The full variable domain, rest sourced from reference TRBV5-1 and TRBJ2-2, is KAGVTQTPRYLIKTRGQQVTLSCSPISGHRSVSWYQQTPGQGLQFLFEYFSETQRNKGNFPGRFSGRQFSNSRSEMNVSTLELGDSALYLCASSTGGSNTGELFFGEGSRLTVL.

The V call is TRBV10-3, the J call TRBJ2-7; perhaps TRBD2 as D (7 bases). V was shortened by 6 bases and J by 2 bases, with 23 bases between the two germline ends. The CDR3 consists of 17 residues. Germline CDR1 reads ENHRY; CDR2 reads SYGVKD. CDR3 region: CAISPGQGTSAAYEQYF. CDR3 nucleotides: TGTGCCATCAGCCCGGGACAAGGAACTAGCGCTGCCTACGAGCAGTACTTC.

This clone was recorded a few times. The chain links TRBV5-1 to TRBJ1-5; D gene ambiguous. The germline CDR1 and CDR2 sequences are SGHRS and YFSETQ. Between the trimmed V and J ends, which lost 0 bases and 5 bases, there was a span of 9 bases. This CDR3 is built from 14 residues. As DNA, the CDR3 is TGCGCCAGCAGCTTGGCTAGCTTTGATCAGCCCCAGCATTTT. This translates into CASSLASFDQPQHF.

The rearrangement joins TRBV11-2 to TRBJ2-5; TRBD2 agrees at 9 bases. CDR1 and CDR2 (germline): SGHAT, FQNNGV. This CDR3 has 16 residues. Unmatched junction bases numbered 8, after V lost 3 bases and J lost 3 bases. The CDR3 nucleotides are TGTGCCAGCAGCTTCGGCGGATTAGCGGGAGAAGAGACCCAGTACTTC. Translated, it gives CASSFGGLAGEETQYF.

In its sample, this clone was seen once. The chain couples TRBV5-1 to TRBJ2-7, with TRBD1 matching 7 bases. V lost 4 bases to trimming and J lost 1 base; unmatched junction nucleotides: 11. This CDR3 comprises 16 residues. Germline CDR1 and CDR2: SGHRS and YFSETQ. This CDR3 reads CASSPAPPGQSYEQYF. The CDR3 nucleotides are TGCGCCAGCAGCCCTGCCCCCCCGGGACAGTCCTACGAGCAGTACTTC.

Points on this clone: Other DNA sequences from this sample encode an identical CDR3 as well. CDR3 sequence reads: CASSQRTGENEKLFF. CDR3 nucleotides: TGTGCCAGCTCACAAAGGACAGGGGAGAATGAAAAACTGTTTTTT. This sequence joins TRBV18 and TRBJ1-4; TRBD1 aligns across 9 bases. Germline V gives CDR1 KGHSH, CDR2 LQKENI. This CDR3 is 15 amino acids long. After removal of 4 bases from V and 5 bases from J, the junction contained 5 bases not matched to a gene.

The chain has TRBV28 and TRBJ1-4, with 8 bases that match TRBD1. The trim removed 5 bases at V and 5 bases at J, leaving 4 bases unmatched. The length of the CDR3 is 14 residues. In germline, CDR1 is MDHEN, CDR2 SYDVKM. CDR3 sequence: CASSTRQGNEKLFF. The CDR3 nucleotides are TGTGCCAGCAGTACAAGACAGGGGAATGAAAAACTGTTTTTT.